This T cell receptor beta chain was captured in a study of T cell responses to AZD1222 COVID-19 vaccine (TCRdb year 2021). Notes on the research overall: Because spike-specific TCR depth and breadth did not differ between the two schedules, AZD1222 recipients who got a second dose at roughly 4 weeks were pooled with those who got a second dose at roughly 12 weeks. A total of 230 or so trial participants underwent TCR sequencing, of whom around 200 received two doses of AZD1222 and about 26 received two doses of the MenACWY control vaccine. Trial participants were enrolled into age subgroups of 18-55, 56-69 and 70-plus years, which contained approximately 150, 30 and 60 TCR-sequenced participants, respectively. The study at large found these results: Because no day 14 peak-response samples were available, the repertoires could be characterized only after the peak T cell response. CD4 TCRs associated with the vaccine covered the entire spike protein, and the dominant responses were in regions 160-218 and 743-854. The 56-69-year group was small, and its depth increase did not reach significance, likely because of low power. Reportedly, almost half of the unique spike-specific TCRs recognized epitopes lying outside the regions that are mutated in the B.1.351 and B.1.1.7 variants. Conclusions about previously exposed vaccinees are limited because only six or seven AZD1222 recipients were SARS-CoV-2 seropositive at baseline. Spike-specific TCR breadth and depth rose significantly after two AZD1222 doses compared with day 0 and with MenACWY recipients. Most participants were white British and females outnumbered males, and the authors suggested that clonal diversity may have been underestimated.

Comments on this clone: Its binding antigen is unknown. No base quality values were provided; no much bigger clone lies one nucleotide off.

Unmatched junction bases come to 2, with V trimmed by 6 bases and J by 0 bases. From a lookup of the germline V gene, CDR1 and CDR2 are SQVTM and ANQGSEA. The CDR3 starts with the cysteine, ends with the phenylalanine, and has 15 residues. Only the CDR3 DNA is retained, 45 bases long and in frame from the first base. The CDR3 regions of human TCRbeta chains were analyzed by immunosequencing. In the paper's pipeline: TCRs in the repertoires were compared against a reference library of SARS-CoV-2-specific TCRs that had been generated with the MIRA antigen-specificity platform. Breadth meant the fraction of unique TCRs that were SARS-CoV-2-associated, whereas depth meant the fraction of total T cells that were SARS-CoV-2-associated. Using the MIRA data, every spike-specific TCR was mapped to the spike region that the TCR reacted to and assigned to either a CD4 or a CD8 class. Log10-transformed breadth and depth values were compared by one-way ANOVA with Sidak's multiple comparisons tests. The table comes from immuneACCESS by way of TCRdb, which keeps in-frame sequences with V and J called. Part of the clones is missing from these tables; in studies checked, under half for an unresolved V gene and the rest for unknown reasons. V, J and clone size are those of that table, while D and trimming were read from the DNA. The table for this sample lists about 150,000 clones; around 89% of them were counted only once. Approximately 2.1% of the sample comes from the top ten.

Sample time point, as interpreted from the label and publication: baseline before first vaccination. The vaccinee samples were drawn from two UK trials, COV001 and COV002, one of which was a single-blind randomized controlled phase 2/3 trial testing AZD1222 (ChAdOx1 nCoV-19) in healthy adults. For TCRbeta chain sequencing, PBMC samples were collected from trial participants at day 0 and at day 28 after the second dose. Source: peripheral blood, taken on day 0 of AZD1222 vaccination. This TCR came from an adult in good health. Recombination joined TRBV29-1 with TRBJ2-5; 15 nucleotides in the junction match TRBD2. The DNA sequence is TGCAGCGTGGGACTAGCGGGAGGCAACCAAGAGACCCAGTACTTC. Translated, this gives CSVGLAGGNQETQYF.